This TCR beta chain was captured by sequencing in a study of human T cells and chemical hapten exposure. The study, taken as a whole, reports: No alteration of TCRs above 1 in 1000 frequency was seen with DPC sensitization.

The germline V and J ends were trimmed by 2 bases and 0 bases, with 5 bases remaining between them. This CDR3 is built from 15 residues. CDR1 is MGHDK, CDR2 SYGVNS, per germline. The time point is: pre-sensitization, week 0. Stated treatment: therapeutic diphenylcyclopropenone sensitization with weekly scalp DPC. TCRdb redid the calling of the RACE reads with MiXCR, one entry per CDR3 protein. The table includes 35,000 to 50,000 distinct CDR3 sequences, 8% to 11% detected once. There are a few counts of this clonotype. The antigen is not known. The chain is built from TRBV25-1 and TRBJ1-6; no definite D call. The sequencing used whole blood, collected in connection with sensitization to the hapten diphenylcyclopropenone (DPC). The clonotype comes from a man under 40 with alopecia areata. Some clones in this sample may be carry-over from other donors' samples. The CDR3: CASSELGSYNSPLHF. The CDR3 nucleotides are TGTGCCAGCAGTGAACTAGGCTCCTATAATTCACCCCTCCACTTT.